Listed below are T cell receptor beta chains from one sample, sequenced in a study of blood T cell repertoires in COVID-19. Data came from immunoSEQ multiplex PCR; TCRdb stores just in-frame clones and leaves some out. Counted here are some 130,000 clones, around 86% occurring once; the ten biggest clones make up around 9.8%. Sample: peripheral blood. Receptors were obtained from a man in his forties with active or convalescent COVID-19. The CDR3 runs from the conserved cysteine through the conserved F or W. D genes are given only for firm matches. Clone size is given for some rows only: seen once, a few or many times, or a class if the clone is expanded.

clone_size	v_call	d_call	j_call	cdr3_aa	cdr3_nt
.	TRBV6-5	.	TRBJ2-7	CASRPRSSYEQYF	TGTGCCAGCAGACCTCGCAGCTCCTACGAGCAGTACTTC
once	TRBV27	TRBD2	TRBJ2-7	CASRSGGSSYEQYF	TGTGCCAGCAGGAGCGGGGGGTCCTCCTACGAGCAGTACTTC
.	TRBV6-2/TRBV6-3	TRBD1	TRBJ1-5	CASSYFPGQGTGQPQHF	TGTGCCAGCAGTTACTTTCCGGGACAGGGAACGGGGCAGCCCCAGCATTTT
.	TRBV6-5	.	TRBJ2-7	CASSYQGGRYEQYF	TGTGCCAGCAGTTACCAGGGAGGTCGATACGAGCAGTACTTC
.	TRBV14	.	TRBJ2-2	CASSLIYSNTGELFF	TGTGCCAGCAGCTTAATCTACTCGAACACCGGGGAGCTGTTTTTT
once	TRBV18	.	TRBJ1-4	CASSPGAGTYEKLFF	TGTGCCAGCTCACCAGGGGCGGGGACTTATGAAAAACTGTTTTTT
few	TRBV2	TRBD1	TRBJ2-7	CASRNPGGRAYEQYF	TGTGCCAGCAGAAACCCAGGGGGACGGGCCTACGAGCAGTACTTC
.	TRBV7-8	TRBD2	TRBJ2-1	CASSLARAGGRYEQFF	TGTGCCAGCAGCTTAGCGAGAGCGGGGGGGAGATATGAGCAGTTCTTC
.	TRBV6-1	.	TRBJ1-4	CASSEGNSEKLFF	TGTGCCAGCAGTGAAGGGAACAGCGAAAAACTGTTTTTT
.	TRBV5-4	.	TRBJ1-6	CASSPNRGNSPLHF	TGTGCCAGCAGCCCCAACCGGGGGAATTCACCCCTCCACTTT
.	TRBV9	.	TRBJ1-6	CASSVGHEMNSPLHF	TGTGCCAGCAGCGTAGGACACGAGATGAATTCACCCCTCCACTTT
.	TRBV6-4	.	TRBJ1-3	CASSDVGQAGNTIYF	TGTGCCAGCAGTGACGTCGGACAAGCTGGAAACACCATATATTTT
.	TRBV5-6	.	TRBJ2-4	CASSLPGLGKNIQYF	TGTGCCAGCAGCTTACCGGGTCTGGGCAAAAACATTCAGTACTTC
once	TRBV3-1/TRBV3-2	.	TRBJ1-6	CASSQVGQYNSPLHF	TGTGCCAGCAGCCAAGTGGGGCAGTATAATTCACCCCTCCACTTT
.	TRBV18	.	TRBJ2-5	CASSPVLSGETQYF	TGTGCCAGCTCACCGGTCCTCTCCGGGGAGACCCAGTACTTC
.	TRBV7-9	.	TRBJ1-2	CASSLTREGYGYTF	TGTGCCAGCAGCTTAACGCGAGAGGGCTATGGCTACACCTTC